This is a list of T cell receptor beta chains from one sample in a study of OX40 agonist ivuxolimab in advanced cancers. Repertoires were generated with immunoSEQ multiplex PCR, while TCRdb's copy carries only in-frame clones and drops some. The sample yields 40,000 to 45,000 clones, about 90% seen once. Here the sequenced sample was CD4+ or CD8+ T cells sorted from blood, taken in a trial of the OX40 agonist ivuxolimab. The receptors originated from an adult with an advanced solid tumor such as melanoma, head and neck, liver or kidney cancer. Both conserved end residues are part of each CDR3. D genes are given only for firm matches. Clone size is shown for a subset of rows, as once, few, many or a class of expanded clone.

d_gene | j_gene | abundance | v_gene | CDR3aa | CDR3nt
. | TRBJ1-1 | many | TRBV14 | CASSQDRWLGGRYAEAFF | TGTGCCAGCAGCCAAGATAGGTGGTTAGGGGGTCGATATGCTGAAGCTTTCTTT
. | TRBJ1-4 | . | TRBV2 | CASSERPAGITNEKLFF | TGTGCCAGCAGTGAAAGGCCGGCAGGGATTACTAATGAAAAACTGTTTTTT
TRBD1 | TRBJ1-1 | . | TRBV6-5 | CASVAWGTAPEAFF | TGTGCCAGCGTTGCCTGGGGGACAGCCCCTGAAGCTTTCTTT
. | TRBJ2-7 | . | TRBV6-6 | CASSSLQRPYEQYF | TGTGCCAGCAGTTCCTTACAGCGTCCCTACGAGCAGTACTTC
TRBD2 | TRBJ2-7 | . | TRBV7-8 | CASRQLAGGPNPYEQYF | TGTGCCAGCAGACAACTAGCGGGAGGTCCCAATCCCTACGAGCAGTACTTC
. | TRBJ2-2 | . | TRBV7-8 | CASSLLAGSNTGELFF | TGTGCCAGCAGCTTATTGGCAGGGAGTAACACCGGGGAGCTGTTTTTT
TRBD1 | TRBJ2-7 | . | TRBV18 | CASSNTGQGAAPGKQYF | TGTGCCAGCTCGAACACAGGACAGGGGGCGGCCCCGGGGAAGCAGTACTTC
. | TRBJ2-2 | . | TRBV5-1 | CASSFGGPTGELFF | TGCGCCAGCAGCTTCGGGGGGCCCACCGGGGAGCTGTTTTTT
. | TRBJ2-6 | . | TRBV5-6 | CASNLGAGANVLTF | TGTGCCAGCAACTTGGGTGCTGGGGCCAACGTCCTGACTTTC
TRBD2 | TRBJ2-1 | . | TRBV27 | CASSLSGLAGNEQFF | TGTGCCAGCAGTTTATCGGGACTAGCGGGGAATGAGCAGTTCTTC
TRBD2 | TRBJ2-2 | . | TRBV9 | CASSSTSGNTGELFF | TGTGCCAGCAGCTCGACTAGCGGGAACACCGGGGAGCTGTTTTTT
. | TRBJ2-1 | . | TRBV7-9 | CASSQSYGNNNEQFF | TGTGCCAGCAGCCAAAGTTACGGGAACAACAATGAGCAGTTCTTC
. | TRBJ1-1 | . | TRBV6-6 | CASSYSIAGGTEAFF | TGTGCCAGCAGTTACTCGATTGCGGGGGGGACTGAAGCTTTCTTT
. | TRBJ2-1 | . | TRBV27 | CASSFGANEQFF | TGTGCCAGCAGTTTCGGGGCCAATGAGCAGTTCTTC
. | TRBJ1-2 | . | TRBV18 | CASSPEQGSGYTF | TGTGCCAGCTCACCGGAACAGGGCAGCGGCTACACCTTC